The 21 T cell receptor beta chains below come from one sample, sequenced in a study of cytomegalovirus exposure and HLA in healthy donors. The PCR had 60 Vbeta and 13 Jbeta primers. Repertoires were generated with immunoSEQ multiplex PCR, while TCRdb's copy carries only in-frame clones and drops some. The table shows about 180,000 clones, with roughly 80% occurring only once. The sequenced sample consisted of PBMCs. All receptors come from a girl aged 10 to 17 in good health and CMV-seropositive.

The V gene is TRBV5-4, the J gene TRBJ2-3; D is perhaps TRBD2 (5 bases). The V and J ends lost 4 bases and 3 bases respectively, with 12 bases between them. The length of the CDR3 is 14 residues. Germline V CDR1 and CDR2: SGHNT, YYREEE (reference sequence). CDR3 in amino acids: CASSPISGTDTQYF. As DNA, the CDR3 is TGTGCCAGCAGCCCGATTTCGGGGACAGATACGCAGTATTTT.

This chain connects TRBV10-1 to TRBJ2-5; 7 nucleotides line up with TRBD2. Unmatched junction bases numbered 11, after V lost 8 bases and J lost 5 bases. This CDR3 is built from 14 residues. The germline gives CDR1 WNHNN, CDR2 SYGVQD (reference sequence). The DNA of the CDR3 is TGCGCCAGCTCGGGCGGCGGGAGTGAGGAGACCCAGTACTTC. Its translation: CASSGGGSEETQYF.

The chain has TRBV11-1 and TRBJ2-7; 11 nucleotides align to TRBD2. Germline CDR1 SGHAT, CDR2 FQDESV (reference sequence). Germline trimming cut 1 base from V and 6 bases from J; bases unmatched to any gene: 8. The length of the CDR3 is 16 residues. In DNA form, the CDR3 reads TGTGCCAGCAGCTTAGTGCGCCTAGCGGGAGGAGGCGAGCAGTACTTC. Its translation: CASSLVRLAGGGEQYF.

This clone was seen a single time. The chain links TRBV4-1 to TRBJ2-5; no definite D call. Trimming left V 1 base short and J 5 bases short, with 17 bases between. Germline CDR1 reads MGHRA; CDR2 reads YSYEKL. This CDR3 spans 16 amino acids. As DNA, the CDR3 is TGCGCCAGCAGCCAAGTTGTTGTCGAGCGTAGGGAGACCCAGTACTTC. Translating gives CASSQVVVERRETQYF.

There are a few counts of this clone. This chain links TRBV6-6 with TRBJ1-1; D gene uncertain. Trimming cost V 1 base and J 0 bases, with 9 bases left between them. The germline CDR1 and CDR2 sequences are MNHNY and SVGAGI (reference sequence). This CDR3 has 15 residues. CDR3 region: CASSYFSGLNTEAFF. The CDR3 coding sequence is TGTGCCAGCAGTTACTTTTCGGGTTTGAACACTGAAGCTTTCTTT.

The V and J genes are TRBV27 and TRBJ2-7; D remains ambiguous. Germline CDR1 MNHEY, CDR2 SMNVEV (reference sequence). Trimming took off 4 bases at V and 6 bases at J, with 13 bases between the two ends. This CDR3 spans 13 amino acids. CDR3 sequence: CASSSYRVFEQYF. CDR3 in DNA: TGTGCCAGCAGTTCATACCGGGTCTTCGAGCAGTACTTC.

The V gene is TRBV11-2, the J gene TRBJ1-4; D gene ambiguous. Germline V gene sequence: CDR1 SGHAT, CDR2 FQNNGV. The V and J ends lost 1 base and 6 bases respectively, with 18 bases between them. The CDR3 extends over 17 amino acids. The CDR3 protein is CASSLGRGSREHEKLFF. The CDR3, as DNA: TGTGCCAGCAGCTTAGGGAGAGGGAGCCGAGAACATGAAAAACTGTTTTTT.

This clone was counted once. The chain's CDR3 is CAGGVYGNQPQHF. CDR3 DNA sequence: TGTGCGGGAGGGGTATATGGGAATCAGCCCCAGCATTTT. The chain combines TRBV2 with TRBJ1-5, with D possibly TRBD1 on 5 matching bases. Germline V gene sequence: CDR1 SNHLY, CDR2 FYNNEI. The CDR3 is made up of 13 amino acids.

The chain links TRBV30 to TRBJ2-5, with no clear D. V shed 3 bases and J shed 5 bases, with 10 bases lying between them. Germline values: CDR1 GTSNPN, CDR2 SVGIG (reference sequence). The CDR3 is 12 amino acids. The CDR3, as DNA: TGTGCCTGGAGCGCTACCCTCGAGACCCAGTACTTC. It yields the protein CAWSATLETQYF.

The chain recombines TRBV27 with TRBJ1-4, with 8 bases aligning to TRBD1. The CDR3 length is 15 residues. Per germline, CDR1 MNHEY and CDR2 SMNVEV (reference sequence). Germline trimming cut 4 bases from V and 5 bases from J; bases unmatched to any gene: 6. The CDR3 DNA reads as TGTGCCAGCAGTTCTGGGGACAGGATAAATGAAAAACTGTTTTTT. It codes for CASSSGDRINEKLFF.

The V and J genes are TRBV19 and TRBJ2-7; D might be TRBD2 (6 bases). This CDR3 spans 15 amino acids. Germline V gene sequence: CDR1 LNHDA, CDR2 SQIVND (reference sequence). The V end was cut by 2 bases, the J end by 0 bases, with 11 bases between. CDR3: CASSISSVSSYEQYF. Written as DNA, the CDR3 is TGTGCCAGTAGTATATCTAGCGTAAGCTCCTACGAGCAGTACTTC.

The chain joins TRBV6-5 to TRBJ2-7; 7 bases are shared with TRBD2. Germline-derived CDR1 and CDR2 are MNHEY and SVGAGI. The CDR3 has 15 amino acids. Losses at the gene ends were 0 bases for V and 3 bases for J; bases not matched to a gene: 5. The CDR3 region is CASSYSFGTNYEQYF. CDR3 DNA sequence: TGTGCCAGCAGTTACTCGTTTGGGACTAACTACGAGCAGTACTTC.

The gene calls are TRBV9 and TRBJ1-3; 8 nucleotides align to TRBD1. The germline V gene has CDR1 SGDLS and CDR2 YYNGEE. The trim removed 3 bases at V and 7 bases at J, leaving 9 bases unmatched. The CDR3 runs 15 residues. The CDR3 DNA reads TGTGCCAGCAGCGCCGGACAGGGAAGGGCGAACACCATATATTTT. This codes for CASSAGQGRANTIYF.

The chain carries TRBV29-1 and TRBJ1-2; perhaps TRBD1 as D (6 bases). V lost 6 bases, J lost 3 bases, and 14 bases lay in between. The germline V gene has CDR1 SQVTM and CDR2 ANQGSEA. The CDR3 totals 13 residues. CDR3 sequence reads: CSVEGGTDYGYTF. The CDR3 DNA sequence: TGCAGCGTGGAGGGGGGGACGGACTATGGCTACACCTTC.

About this clone itself: The junction does not match germline at one end; this may be a read error. Different DNA sequences within this sample yield the same CDR3. The V gene is TRBV4-2, the J gene TRBJ2-7; D might be TRBD1 (7 bases). There are 14 residues in the CDR3. Germline V gene data show CDR1 as LGHNA and CDR2 as YNFKEQ. CDR3 region: CASSPRDSLYEQYF. The CDR3 DNA is TGTGCCAGTAGCCCGCGGGACAGCCTTTACGAGCAGTACTTC.

The chain is built from TRBV30 and TRBJ2-5, with 12 bases lining up with TRBD1. The CDR3 extends over 13 amino acids. CDR1 and CDR2 from the germline V gene are GTSNPN and SVGIG (reference sequence). With V trimmed by 5 bases and J by 6 bases, 4 bases remained unmatched. Written as DNA, the CDR3 is TGTGCCTGGGGGGGGACAGGGGGCCAGACCCAGTACTTC. Its protein product is CAWGGTGGQTQYF.

The gene calls are TRBV5-1 and TRBJ2-7; TRBD2 agrees at 8 bases. The germline V gene encodes CDR1 SGHRS and CDR2 YFSETQ. The CDR3 is 20 amino acids. The trim removed 2 bases at V and 0 bases at J, leaving 19 bases unmatched. CDR3 DNA: TGCGCCAGCAGCTTCAGTGATTTAACCGGGACTAGAGGGACCTCCTACGAGCAGTACTTC. Translating gives CASSFSDLTGTRGTSYEQYF.

The chain recombines TRBV27 with TRBJ1-1; a possible D gene is TRBD1 (6 bases). This CDR3 has 13 residues. V was trimmed by 10 bases and J by 0 bases, leaving 12 bases between them. CDR1 is MNHEY and CDR2 is SMNVEV in the germline V gene (reference sequence). CDR3 amino acids: CATKGGVNTEAFF. The CDR3 nucleotides are TGTGCCACCAAAGGGGGGGTGAACACTGAAGCTTTCTTT.

The gene calls are TRBV7-3 and TRBJ2-3; 8 nucleotides match TRBD1. The CDR3 runs to 14 residues. Per germline, CDR1 SGHTA and CDR2 FQGTGA. V lost 5 bases to trimming and J lost 5 bases; unmatched junction nucleotides: 6. The CDR3 DNA reads as TGTGCCAGCAGCCGCAGGGGGACAGGAGATACGCAGTATTTT. Its protein product is CASSRRGTGDTQYF. The variable domain in full, with the rest retrieved from reference TRBV7-3 and TRBJ2-3, is GAGVSQTPSNKVTEKGKYVELRCDPISGHTALYWYRQSLGQGPEFLIYFQGTGAADDSGLPNDRFFAVRPEGSVSTLKIQRTERGDSAVYLCASSRRGTGDTQYFGPGTRLTVL.

The chain uses TRBV6-5 and TRBJ2-1; D may be TRBD2 (6 bases). V lost 6 bases, J lost 5 bases, and 11 bases lay in between. In germline, CDR1 is MNHEY, CDR2 SVGAGI. The CDR3 covers 13 residues. The DNA for the CDR3 is TGTGCCAGCAGCCGGGGACTTCACAATGAGCAGTTCTTC. As protein: CASSRGLHNEQFF.

This sequence joins TRBV7-2 and TRBJ1-1, with D possibly being TRBD1 (5 bases). Looked up from germline, CDR1 is SGHTA and CDR2 is FQGNSA. The CDR3 runs to 13 residues. V lost 4 bases, J lost 11 bases, and 17 bases lay in between. CDR3 nucleotides: TGTGCCAGCAGCTCCCGCTGGGGGGGAGCGGCTTTCTTT. As protein: CASSSRWGGAAFF.